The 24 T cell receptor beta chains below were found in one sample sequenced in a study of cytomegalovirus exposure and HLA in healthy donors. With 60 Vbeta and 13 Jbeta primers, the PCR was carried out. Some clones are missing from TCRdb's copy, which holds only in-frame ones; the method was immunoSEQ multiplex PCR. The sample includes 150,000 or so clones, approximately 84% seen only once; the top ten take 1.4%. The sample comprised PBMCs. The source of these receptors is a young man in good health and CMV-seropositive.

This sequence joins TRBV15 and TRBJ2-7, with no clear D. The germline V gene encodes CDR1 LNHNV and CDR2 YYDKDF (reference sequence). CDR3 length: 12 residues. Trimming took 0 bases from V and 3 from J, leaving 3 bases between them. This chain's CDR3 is CATSRDRYEQYF. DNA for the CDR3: TGTGCCACCAGCAGAGACCGCTACGAGCAGTACTTC.

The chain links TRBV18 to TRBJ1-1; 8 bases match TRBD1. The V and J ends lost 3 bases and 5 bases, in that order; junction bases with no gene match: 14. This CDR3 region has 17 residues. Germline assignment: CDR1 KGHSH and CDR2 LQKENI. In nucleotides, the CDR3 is TGTGCCAGCTCACCCGCAGGGGGCTCAGGGGTTTGGACTGAAGCTTTCTTT. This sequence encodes CASSPAGGSGVWTEAFF.

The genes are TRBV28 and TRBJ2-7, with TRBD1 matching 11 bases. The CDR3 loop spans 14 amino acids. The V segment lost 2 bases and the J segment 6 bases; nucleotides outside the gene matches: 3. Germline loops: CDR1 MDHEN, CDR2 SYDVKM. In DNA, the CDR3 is TGTGCCAGCAGTTTAGGACAGGGGGCGGGCGAGCAGTACTTC. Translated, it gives CASSLGQGAGEQYF.

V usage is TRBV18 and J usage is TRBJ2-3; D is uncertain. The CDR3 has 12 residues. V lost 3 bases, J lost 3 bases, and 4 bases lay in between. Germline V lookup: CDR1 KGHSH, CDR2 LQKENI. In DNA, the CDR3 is TGTGCCAGCTCACCCGTTACAGATACGCAGTATTTT. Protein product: CASSPVTDTQYF.

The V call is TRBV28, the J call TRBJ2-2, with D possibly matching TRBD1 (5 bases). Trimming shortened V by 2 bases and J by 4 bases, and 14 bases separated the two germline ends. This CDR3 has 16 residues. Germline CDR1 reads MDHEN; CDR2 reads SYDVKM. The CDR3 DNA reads TGTGCCAGCAGTTTACCGGCAGGGAAGGGCACCGGGGAGCTGTTTTTT. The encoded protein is CASSLPAGKGTGELFF.

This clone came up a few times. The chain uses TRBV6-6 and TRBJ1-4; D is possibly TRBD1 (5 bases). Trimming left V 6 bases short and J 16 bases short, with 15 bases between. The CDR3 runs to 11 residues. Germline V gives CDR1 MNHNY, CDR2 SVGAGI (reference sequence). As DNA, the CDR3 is TGTGCCAGCAGGAACGGGGGTAAGTGGTTTTTT. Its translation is CASRNGGKWFF.

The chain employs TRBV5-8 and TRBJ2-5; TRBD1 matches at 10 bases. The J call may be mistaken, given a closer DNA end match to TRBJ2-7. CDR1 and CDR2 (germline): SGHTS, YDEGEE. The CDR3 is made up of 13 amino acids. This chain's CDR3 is CASGDRGPYEQYF. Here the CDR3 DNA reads TGTGCCAGCGGGGACAGGGGACCCTACGAGCAGTACTTC.

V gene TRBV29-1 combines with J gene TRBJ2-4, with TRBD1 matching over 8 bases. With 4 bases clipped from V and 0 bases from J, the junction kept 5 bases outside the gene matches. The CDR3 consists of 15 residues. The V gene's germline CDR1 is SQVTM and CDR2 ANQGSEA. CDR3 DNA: TGCAGCGTTGTGGGACAGGCACTAGCCAAAAACATTCAGTACTTC. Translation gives CSVVGQALAKNIQYF.

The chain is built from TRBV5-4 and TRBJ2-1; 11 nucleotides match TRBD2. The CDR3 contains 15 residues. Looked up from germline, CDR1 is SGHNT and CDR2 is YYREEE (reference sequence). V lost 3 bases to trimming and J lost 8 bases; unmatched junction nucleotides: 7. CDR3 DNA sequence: TGTGCCAGCAGCTCCCCTAGCGGGGGGCAGTATGAGCAGTTCTTC. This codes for CASSSPSGGQYEQFF. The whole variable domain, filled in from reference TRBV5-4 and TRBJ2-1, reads ETGVTQSPTHLIKTRGQQVTLRCSSQSGHNTVSWYQQALGQGPQFIFQYYREEENGRGNFPPRFSGLQFPNYSSELNVNALELDDSALYLCASSSPSGGQYEQFFGPGTRLTVL.

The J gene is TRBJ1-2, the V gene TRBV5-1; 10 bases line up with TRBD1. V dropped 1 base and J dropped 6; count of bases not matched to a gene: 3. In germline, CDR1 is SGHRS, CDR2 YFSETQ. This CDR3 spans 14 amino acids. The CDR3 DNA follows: TGCGCCAGCAGCTTGAGGGACAGGGGTAATGGCTACACCTTC. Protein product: CASSLRDRGNGYTF.

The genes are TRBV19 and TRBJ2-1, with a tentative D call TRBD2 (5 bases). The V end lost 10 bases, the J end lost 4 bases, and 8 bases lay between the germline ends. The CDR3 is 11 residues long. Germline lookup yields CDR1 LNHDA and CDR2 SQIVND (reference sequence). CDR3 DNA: TGTGCCACCGGGGTTTACAATGAGCAGTTCTTC. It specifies CATGVYNEQFF.

CDR3 sequence (DNA): TGTGCCAGCAGTTTAAGGGGAAACACTGAAGCTTTCTTT. It is translated as CASSLRGNTEAFF. The chain uses TRBV6-5 and TRBJ1-1; D perhaps matches TRBD1 (5 bases). The CDR3 is 13 residues long. V was pared by 4 bases and J by 2 bases, with 8 bases between. Germline values: CDR1 MNHEY, CDR2 SVGAGI.

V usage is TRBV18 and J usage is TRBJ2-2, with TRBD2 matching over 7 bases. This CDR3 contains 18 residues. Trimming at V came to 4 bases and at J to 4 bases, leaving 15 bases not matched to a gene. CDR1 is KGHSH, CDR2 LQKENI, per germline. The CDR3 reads CASSRRDYGGGSTGELFF. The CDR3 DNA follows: TGTGCCAGCTCACGGCGGGACTATGGCGGGGGTTCCACCGGGGAGCTGTTTTTT. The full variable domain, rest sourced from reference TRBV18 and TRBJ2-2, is NAGVMQNPRHLVRRRGQEARLRCSPMKGHSHVYWYRQLPEEGLKFMVYLQKENIIDESGMPKERFSAEFPKEGPSILRIQQVVRGDSAAYFCASSRRDYGGGSTGELFFGEGSRLTVL.

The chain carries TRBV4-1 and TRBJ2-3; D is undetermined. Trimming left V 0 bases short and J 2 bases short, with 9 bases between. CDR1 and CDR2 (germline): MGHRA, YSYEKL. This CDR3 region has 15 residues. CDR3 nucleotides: TGCGCCAGCAGCCAAGAATACAGCCCCACAGATACGCAGTATTTT. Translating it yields CASSQEYSPTDTQYF.

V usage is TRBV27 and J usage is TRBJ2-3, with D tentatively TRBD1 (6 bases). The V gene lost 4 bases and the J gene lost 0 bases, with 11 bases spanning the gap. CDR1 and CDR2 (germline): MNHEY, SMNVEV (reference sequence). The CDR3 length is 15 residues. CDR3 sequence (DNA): TGTGCCAGCAGTTCTAATGACAGGAGCACAGATACGCAGTATTTT. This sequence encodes CASSSNDRSTDTQYF.

This CDR3 is CASSPTEVASSTEAFF. CDR3 sequence (DNA): TGTGCCAGCTCACCTACGGAGGTGGCGTCGAGCACTGAAGCTTTCTTT. The rearrangement links TRBV18 to TRBJ1-1, with D hard to call. The V and J ends lost 3 bases and 4 bases respectively, with 18 bases between them. CDR1 and CDR2 (germline): KGHSH, LQKENI. This CDR3 comprises 16 residues.

The CDR3 DNA sequence: TGCGCCAGCAGCTTCGTGGAGGGTGGCTCCTACGAGCAGTACTTC. Translating it yields CASSFVEGGSYEQYF. This chain uses TRBV5-1 with TRBJ2-5, with a weak D call TRBD2 (6 bases). The closer fit of TRBJ2-7 to the DNA end suggests the J call may be wrong. Germline CDR1 reads SGHRS; CDR2 reads YFSETQ. This CDR3 has 15 amino acids.

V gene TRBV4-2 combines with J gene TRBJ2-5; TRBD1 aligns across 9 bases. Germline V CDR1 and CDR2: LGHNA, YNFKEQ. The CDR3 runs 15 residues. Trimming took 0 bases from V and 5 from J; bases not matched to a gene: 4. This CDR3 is CASSQEQGQGETQYF. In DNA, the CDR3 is TGTGCCAGCAGCCAAGAACAAGGACAGGGGGAGACCCAGTACTTC.

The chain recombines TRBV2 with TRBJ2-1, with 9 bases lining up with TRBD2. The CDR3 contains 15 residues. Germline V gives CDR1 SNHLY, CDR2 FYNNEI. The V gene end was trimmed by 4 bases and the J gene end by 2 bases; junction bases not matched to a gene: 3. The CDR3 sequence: CASSVAGETYNEQFF. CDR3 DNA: TGTGCCAGCAGTGTAGCGGGAGAGACCTACAATGAGCAGTTCTTC.

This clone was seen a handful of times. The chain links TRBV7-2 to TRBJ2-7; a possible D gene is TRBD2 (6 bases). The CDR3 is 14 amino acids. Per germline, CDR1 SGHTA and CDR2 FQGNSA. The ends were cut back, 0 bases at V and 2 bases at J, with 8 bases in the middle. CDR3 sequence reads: CASSLAGGTYEQYF. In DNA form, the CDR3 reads TGTGCCAGCAGCTTAGCCGGAGGGACCTACGAGCAGTACTTC. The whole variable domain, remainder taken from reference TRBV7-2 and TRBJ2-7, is GAGVSQSPSNKVTEKGKDVELRCDPISGHTALYWYRQSLGQGLEFLIYFQGNSAPDKSGLPSDRFSAERTGGSVSTLTIQRTQQEDSAVYLCASSLAGGTYEQYFGPGTRLTVT.

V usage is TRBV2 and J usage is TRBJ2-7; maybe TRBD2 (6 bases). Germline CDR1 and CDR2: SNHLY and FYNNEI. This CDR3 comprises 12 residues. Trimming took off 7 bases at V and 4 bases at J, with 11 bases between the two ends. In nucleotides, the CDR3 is TGTGCCAGCAAGAGGGAGGTTTACGAGCAGTACTTC. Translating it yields CASKREVYEQYF.

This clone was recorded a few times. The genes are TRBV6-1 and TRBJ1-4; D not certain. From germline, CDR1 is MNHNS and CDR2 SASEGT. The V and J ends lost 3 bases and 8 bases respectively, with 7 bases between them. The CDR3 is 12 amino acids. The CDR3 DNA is TGTGCCAGCAGTGACCCCCGGGAAAAACTGTTTTTT. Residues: CASSDPREKLFF.

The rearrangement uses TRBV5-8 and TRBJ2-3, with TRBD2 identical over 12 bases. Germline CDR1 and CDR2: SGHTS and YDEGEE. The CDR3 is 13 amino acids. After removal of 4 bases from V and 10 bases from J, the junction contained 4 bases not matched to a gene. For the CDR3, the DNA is TGTGCCAGCAGCCTTCGACTAGCGGGGGCGCAGTATTTT. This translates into CASSLRLAGAQYF.

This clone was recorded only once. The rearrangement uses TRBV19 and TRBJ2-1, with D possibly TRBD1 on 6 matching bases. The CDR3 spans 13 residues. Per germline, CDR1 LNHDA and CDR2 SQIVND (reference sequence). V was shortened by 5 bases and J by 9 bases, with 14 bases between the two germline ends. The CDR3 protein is CASSFRGRGEQFF. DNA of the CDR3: TGTGCCAGTAGTTTCAGGGGTAGGGGTGAGCAGTTCTTC.